This TCR beta chain was sequenced during a study of cytomegalovirus exposure and HLA in healthy donors. General observations from the study: A later analysis linked a missense variant in DCLRE1C to the trimming of TCR beta V and J genes.

It was with 60 Vbeta and 13 Jbeta primers that the PCR ran. The assay was immunoSEQ multiplex PCR, and TCRdb's table has in-frame clones only and misses some. This sample has roughly 150,000 clones, with about 75% found just once. The CDR3 has 16 amino acids. V was clipped by 6 bases and J by 3 bases; unmatched bases: 13. Germline CDR1 is SGHDN and CDR2 is FVKESK. To note about this clone: Its antigen is as yet unknown.

Material for sequencing was PBMCs. The chain has TRBV14 and TRBJ1-2, with 7 bases identical to TRBD1. This receptor was obtained from a man between 18 and 29 years old in good health and CMV-seropositive. The CDR3 sequence: CASSPTSVGGDYGYTF. For the CDR3, the DNA is TGTGCCAGCAGTCCGACGTCGGTAGGGGGCGACTATGGCTACACCTTC.